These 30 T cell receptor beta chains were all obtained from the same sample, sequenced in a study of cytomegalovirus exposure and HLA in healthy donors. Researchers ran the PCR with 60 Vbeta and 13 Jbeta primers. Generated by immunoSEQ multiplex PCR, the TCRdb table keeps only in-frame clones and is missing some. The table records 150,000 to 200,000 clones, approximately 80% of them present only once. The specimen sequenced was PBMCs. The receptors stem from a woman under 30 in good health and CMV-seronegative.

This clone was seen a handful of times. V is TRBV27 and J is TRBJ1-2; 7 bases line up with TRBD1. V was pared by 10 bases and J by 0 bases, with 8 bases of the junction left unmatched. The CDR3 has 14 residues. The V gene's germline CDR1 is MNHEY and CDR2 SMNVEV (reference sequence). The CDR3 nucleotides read TGTGCCACGGGAGAGGGGGCGCCTAACTATGGCTACACCTTC. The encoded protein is CATGEGAPNYGYTF.

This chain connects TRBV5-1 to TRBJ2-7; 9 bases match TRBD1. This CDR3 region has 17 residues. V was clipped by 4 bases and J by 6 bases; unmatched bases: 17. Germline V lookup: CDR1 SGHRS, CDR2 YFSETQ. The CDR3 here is CASSPGQGVSGGGEQYF. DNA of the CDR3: TGCGCCAGCAGCCCGGGACAGGGAGTATCCGGCGGTGGCGAGCAGTACTTC.

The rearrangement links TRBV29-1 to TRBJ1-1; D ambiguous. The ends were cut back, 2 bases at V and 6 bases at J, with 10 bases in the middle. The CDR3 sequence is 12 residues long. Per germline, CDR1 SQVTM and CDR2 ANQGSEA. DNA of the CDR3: TGCAGCGTTGAACTCGCCTACTCTGAAGCTTTCTTT. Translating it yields CSVELAYSEAFF.

The DNA of the CDR3 is TGTGCCTGGAGCCAGAACACAGGGGCGTATGAAAAACTGTTTTTT. This sequence encodes CAWSQNTGAYEKLFF. V usage is TRBV30 and J usage is TRBJ1-4; 7 nucleotides align to TRBD1. Looked up from germline, CDR1 is GTSNPN and CDR2 is SVGIG (reference sequence). The V segment lost 3 bases and the J segment 6 bases; nucleotides outside the gene matches: 10. This CDR3 spans 15 amino acids.

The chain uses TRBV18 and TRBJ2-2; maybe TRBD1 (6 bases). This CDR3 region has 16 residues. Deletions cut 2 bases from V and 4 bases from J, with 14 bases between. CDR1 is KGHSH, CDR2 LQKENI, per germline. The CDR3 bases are TGTGCCAGCTCACCAGGGGGCATACGGGGCACCGGGGAGCTGTTTTTT. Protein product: CASSPGGIRGTGELFF.

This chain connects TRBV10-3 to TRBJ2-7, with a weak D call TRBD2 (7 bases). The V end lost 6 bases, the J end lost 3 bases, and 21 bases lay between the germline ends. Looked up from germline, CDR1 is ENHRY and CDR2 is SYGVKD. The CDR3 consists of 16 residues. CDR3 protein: CAIRGGPGTKIYEQYF. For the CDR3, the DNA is TGTGCCATCAGGGGGGGGCCCGGGACAAAAATCTACGAGCAGTACTTC.

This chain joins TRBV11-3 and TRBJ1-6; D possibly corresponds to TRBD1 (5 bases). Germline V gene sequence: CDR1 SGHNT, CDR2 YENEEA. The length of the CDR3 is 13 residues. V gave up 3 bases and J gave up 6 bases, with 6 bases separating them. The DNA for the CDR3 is TGTGCCAGCAGCTTGACAGTTAATTCACCCCTCCACTTT. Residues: CASSLTVNSPLHF.

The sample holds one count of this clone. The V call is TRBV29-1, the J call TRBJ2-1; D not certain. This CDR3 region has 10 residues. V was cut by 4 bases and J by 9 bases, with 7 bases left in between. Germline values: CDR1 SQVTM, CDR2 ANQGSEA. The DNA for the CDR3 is TGCAGCGTTGCACAGATTGAGCAGTTCTTC. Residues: CSVAQIEQFF.

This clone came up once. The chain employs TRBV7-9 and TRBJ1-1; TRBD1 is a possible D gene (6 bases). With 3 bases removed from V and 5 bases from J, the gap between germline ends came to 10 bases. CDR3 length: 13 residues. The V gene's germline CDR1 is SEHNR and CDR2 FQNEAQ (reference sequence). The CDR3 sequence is CASSFSRGTEAFF. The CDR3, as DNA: TGTGCCAGCAGCTTCTCCAGGGGTACTGAAGCTTTCTTT.

CDR3 bases: TGTGCCCGACAGGGGGCCAACCGAGGCTACACCTTC. This translates into CARQGANRGYTF. The chain is built from TRBV30 and TRBJ1-2; 10 bases line up with TRBD1. Trimming at V came to 8 bases and at J to 8 bases, leaving 8 bases not matched to a gene. This CDR3 spans 12 amino acids. CDR1 is GTSNPN, CDR2 SVGIG, per germline (reference sequence).

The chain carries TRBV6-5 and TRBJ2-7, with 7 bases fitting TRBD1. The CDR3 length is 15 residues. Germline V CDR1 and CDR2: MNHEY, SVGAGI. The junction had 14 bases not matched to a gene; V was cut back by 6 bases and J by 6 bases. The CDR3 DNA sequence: TGTGCCAGCAGCAAAACGGCTCAGGGGGTCGGCGAGCAGTACTTC. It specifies CASSKTAQGVGEQYF.

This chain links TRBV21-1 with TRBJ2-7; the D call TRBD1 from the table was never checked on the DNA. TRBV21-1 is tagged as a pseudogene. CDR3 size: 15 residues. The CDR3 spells CASSEIATGPYEQYF. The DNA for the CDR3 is TGTGCCAGCAGCGAAATAGCGACAGGGCCCTACGAGCAGTACTTC.

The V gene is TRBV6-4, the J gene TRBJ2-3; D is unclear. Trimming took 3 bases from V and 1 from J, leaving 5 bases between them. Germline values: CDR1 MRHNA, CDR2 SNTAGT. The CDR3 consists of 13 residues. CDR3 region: CASSEEGTDTQYF. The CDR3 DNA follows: TGTGCCAGCAGTGAAGAGGGCACAGATACGCAGTATTTT.

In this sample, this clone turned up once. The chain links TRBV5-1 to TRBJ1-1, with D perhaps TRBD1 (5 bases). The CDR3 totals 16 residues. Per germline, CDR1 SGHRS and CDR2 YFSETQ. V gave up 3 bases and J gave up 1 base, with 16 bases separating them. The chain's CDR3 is CASSSIGGGKNTEAFF. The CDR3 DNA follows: TGCGCCAGCAGCTCGATCGGGGGAGGGAAGAACACTGAAGCTTTCTTT.

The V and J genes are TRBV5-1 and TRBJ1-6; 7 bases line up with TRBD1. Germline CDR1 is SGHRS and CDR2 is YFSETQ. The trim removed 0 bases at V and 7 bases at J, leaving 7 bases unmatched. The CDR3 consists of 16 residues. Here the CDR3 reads CASSLVGQETNSPLHF. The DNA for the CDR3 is TGCGCCAGCAGCTTGGTAGGACAGGAAACCAATTCACCCCTCCACTTT.

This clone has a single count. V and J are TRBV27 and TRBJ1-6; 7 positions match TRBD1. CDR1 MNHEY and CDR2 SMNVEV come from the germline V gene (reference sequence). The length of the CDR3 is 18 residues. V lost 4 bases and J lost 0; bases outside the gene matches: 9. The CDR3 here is CASSSSTGLSSYNSPLHF. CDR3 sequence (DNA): TGTGCCAGCAGTTCCTCGACAGGGCTGAGCTCCTATAATTCACCCCTCCACTTT.

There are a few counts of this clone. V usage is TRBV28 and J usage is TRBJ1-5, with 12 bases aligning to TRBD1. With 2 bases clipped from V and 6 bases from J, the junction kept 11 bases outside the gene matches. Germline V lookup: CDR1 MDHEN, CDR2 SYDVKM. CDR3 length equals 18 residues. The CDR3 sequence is CASSLAKPGQGASQPQHF. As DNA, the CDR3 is TGTGCCAGCAGTTTAGCTAAACCGGGACAGGGGGCGTCTCAGCCCCAGCATTTT.

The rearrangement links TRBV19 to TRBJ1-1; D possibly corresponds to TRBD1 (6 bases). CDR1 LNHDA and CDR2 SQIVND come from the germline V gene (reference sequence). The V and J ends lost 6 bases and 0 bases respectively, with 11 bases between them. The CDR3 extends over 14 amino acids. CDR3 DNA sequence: TGTGCCAGTAGGCCGGACAGAGTGAACACTGAAGCTTTCTTT. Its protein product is CASRPDRVNTEAFF. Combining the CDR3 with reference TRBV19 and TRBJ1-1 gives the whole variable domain DGGITQSPKYLFRKEGQNVTLSCEQNLNHDAMYWYRQDPGQGLRLIYYSQIVNDFQKGDIAEGYSVSREKKESFPLTVTSAQKNPTAFYLCASRPDRVNTEAFFGQGTRLTVV.

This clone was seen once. Written as DNA, the CDR3 is TGTGCCAGTAGTATAAAATTCGGAGTGGCTCCCGGGTCACCCCTCCACTTT. It translates to CASSIKFGVAPGSPLHF. The V and J genes are TRBV19 and TRBJ1-6; the D is unclear. This CDR3 region has 17 residues. V was trimmed by 2 bases and J by 10 bases, leaving 21 bases between them. Germline V lookup: CDR1 LNHDA, CDR2 SQIVND (reference sequence).

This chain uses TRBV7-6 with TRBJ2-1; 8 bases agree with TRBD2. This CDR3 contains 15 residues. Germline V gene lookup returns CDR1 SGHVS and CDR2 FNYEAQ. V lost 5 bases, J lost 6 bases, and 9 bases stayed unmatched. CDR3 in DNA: TGTGCCAGCAGCCGCGCCGGGGGGGCTGGCAATGAGCAGTTCTTC. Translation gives CASSRAGGAGNEQFF.

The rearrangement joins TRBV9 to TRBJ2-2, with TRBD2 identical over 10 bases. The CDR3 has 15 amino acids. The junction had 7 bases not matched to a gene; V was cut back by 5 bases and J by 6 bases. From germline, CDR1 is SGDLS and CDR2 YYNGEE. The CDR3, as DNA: TGTGCCAGCAGGAAAAGCGGGGGGGCCTCCGGGGAGCTGTTTTTT. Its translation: CASRKSGGASGELFF.

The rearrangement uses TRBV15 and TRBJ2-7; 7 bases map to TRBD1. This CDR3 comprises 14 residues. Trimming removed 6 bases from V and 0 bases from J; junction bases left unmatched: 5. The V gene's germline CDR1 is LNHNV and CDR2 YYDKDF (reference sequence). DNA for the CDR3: TGTGCCACCAGACCGACAGGGTACTCCTACGAGCAGTACTTC. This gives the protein CATRPTGYSYEQYF.

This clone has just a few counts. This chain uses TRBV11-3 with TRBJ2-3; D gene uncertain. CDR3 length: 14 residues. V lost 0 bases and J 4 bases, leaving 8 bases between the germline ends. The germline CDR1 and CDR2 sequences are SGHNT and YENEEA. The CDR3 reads CASSLDRVPDTQYF. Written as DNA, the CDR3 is TGTGCCAGCAGCTTAGATCGGGTGCCAGATACGCAGTATTTT.

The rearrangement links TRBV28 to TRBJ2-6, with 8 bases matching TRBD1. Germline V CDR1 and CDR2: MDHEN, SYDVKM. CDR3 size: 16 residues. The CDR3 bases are TGTGCGACGGAGGGACAGGATCGCTCTGGGGCCAACGTCCTGACTTTC. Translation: CATEGQDRSGANVLTF.

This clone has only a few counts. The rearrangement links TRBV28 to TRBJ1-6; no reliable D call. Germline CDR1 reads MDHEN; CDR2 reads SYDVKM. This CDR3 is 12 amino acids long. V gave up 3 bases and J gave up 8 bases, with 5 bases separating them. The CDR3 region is CASSFGDSPLHF. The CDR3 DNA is TGTGCCAGCAGTTTCGGGGATTCACCCCTCCACTTT.

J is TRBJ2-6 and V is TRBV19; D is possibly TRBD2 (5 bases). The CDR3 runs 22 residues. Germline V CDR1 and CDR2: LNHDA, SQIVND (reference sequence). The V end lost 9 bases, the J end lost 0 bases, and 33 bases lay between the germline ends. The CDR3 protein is CASSPRTPGPEGTNSGANVLTF. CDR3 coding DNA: TGTGCCAGCTCGCCAAGAACACCGGGCCCCGAGGGCACAAACTCTGGGGCCAACGTCCTGACTTTC.

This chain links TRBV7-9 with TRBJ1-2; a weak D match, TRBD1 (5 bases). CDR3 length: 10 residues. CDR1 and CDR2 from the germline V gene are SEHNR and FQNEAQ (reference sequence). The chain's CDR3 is CSVQDRDSTF. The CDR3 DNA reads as TGTTCCGTACAAGACCGGGACTCCACCTTC.

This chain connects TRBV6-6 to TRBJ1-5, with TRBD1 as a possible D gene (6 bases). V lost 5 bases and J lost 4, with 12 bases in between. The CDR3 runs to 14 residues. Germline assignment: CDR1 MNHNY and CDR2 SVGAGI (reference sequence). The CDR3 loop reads CASSVEGVNQPQHF. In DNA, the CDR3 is TGTGCCAGCAGTGTTGAGGGGGTAAATCAGCCCCAGCATTTT.

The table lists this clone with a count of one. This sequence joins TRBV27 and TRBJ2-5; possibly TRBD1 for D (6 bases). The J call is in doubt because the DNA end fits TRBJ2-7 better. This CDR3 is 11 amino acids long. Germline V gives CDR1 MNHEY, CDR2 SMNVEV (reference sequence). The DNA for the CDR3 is TGTGCCAGCAGTCTCAGGGGCGAGCAGTACTTC. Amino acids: CASSLRGEQYF.

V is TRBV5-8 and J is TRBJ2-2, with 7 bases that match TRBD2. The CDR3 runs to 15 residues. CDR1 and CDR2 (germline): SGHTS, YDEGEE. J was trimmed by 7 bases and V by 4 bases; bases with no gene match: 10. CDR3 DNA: TGTGCCAGCAGCACTGGACTAGTTTCCGGCGGGGAGCTGTTTTTT. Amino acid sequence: CASSTGLVSGGELFF.